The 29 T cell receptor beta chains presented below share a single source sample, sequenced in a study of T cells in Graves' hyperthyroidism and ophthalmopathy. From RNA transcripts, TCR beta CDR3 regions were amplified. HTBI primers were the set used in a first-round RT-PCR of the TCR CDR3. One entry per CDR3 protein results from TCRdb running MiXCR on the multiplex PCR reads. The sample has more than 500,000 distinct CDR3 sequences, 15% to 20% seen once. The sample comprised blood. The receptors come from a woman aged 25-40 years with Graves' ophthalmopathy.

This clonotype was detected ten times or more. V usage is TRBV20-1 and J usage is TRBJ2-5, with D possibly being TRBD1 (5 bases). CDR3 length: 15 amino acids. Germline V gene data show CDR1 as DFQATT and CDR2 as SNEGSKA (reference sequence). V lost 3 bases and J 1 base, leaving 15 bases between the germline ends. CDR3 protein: CSARGGARVQETQYF. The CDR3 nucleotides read TGCAGTGCTAGGGGTGGGGCGCGAGTCCAAGAGACCCAGTACTTC.

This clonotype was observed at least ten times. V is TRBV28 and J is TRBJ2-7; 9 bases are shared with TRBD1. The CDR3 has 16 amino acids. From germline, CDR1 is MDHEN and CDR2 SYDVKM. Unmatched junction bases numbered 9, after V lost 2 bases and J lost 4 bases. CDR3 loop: CASSLPGQGLGYEQYF. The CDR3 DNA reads TGTGCCAGCAGTTTACCGGGACAGGGACTGGGATACGAGCAGTACTTC. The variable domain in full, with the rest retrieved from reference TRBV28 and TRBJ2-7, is DVKVTQSSRYLVKRTGEKVFLECVQDMDHENMFWYRQDPGLGLRLIYFSYDVKMKEKGDIPEGYSVSREKKERFSLILESASTNQTSMYLCASSLPGQGLGYEQYFGPGTRLTVT.

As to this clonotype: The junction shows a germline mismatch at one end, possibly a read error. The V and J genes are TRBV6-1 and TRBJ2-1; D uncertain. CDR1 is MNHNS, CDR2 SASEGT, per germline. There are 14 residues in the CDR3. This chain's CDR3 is CASNPAPSYNEQLF. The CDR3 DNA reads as TGTGCCAGCAACCCAGCGCCGTCCTACAATGAGCAGCTCTTC.

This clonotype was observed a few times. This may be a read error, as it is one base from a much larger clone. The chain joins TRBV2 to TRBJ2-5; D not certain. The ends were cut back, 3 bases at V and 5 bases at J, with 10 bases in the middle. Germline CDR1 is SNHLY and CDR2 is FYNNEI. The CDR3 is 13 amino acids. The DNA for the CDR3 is TGTGCCAGCAGTGAGAGTATCCGGGAGACCCAGTACTTC. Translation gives CASSESIRETQYF.

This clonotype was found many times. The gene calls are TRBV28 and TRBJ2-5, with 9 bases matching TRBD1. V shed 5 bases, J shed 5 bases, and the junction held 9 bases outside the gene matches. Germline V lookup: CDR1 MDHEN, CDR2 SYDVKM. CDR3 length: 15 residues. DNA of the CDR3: TGTGCCAGCAGTAGGGACAGGGCGGAAGGGGAGACCCAGTACTTC. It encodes CASSRDRAEGETQYF.

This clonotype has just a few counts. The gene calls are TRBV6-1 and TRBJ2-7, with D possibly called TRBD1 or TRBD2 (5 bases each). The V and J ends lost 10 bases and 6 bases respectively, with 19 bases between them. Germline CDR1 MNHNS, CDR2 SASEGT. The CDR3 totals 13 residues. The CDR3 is CATQGLLRGEQYF. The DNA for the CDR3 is TGTGCCACCCAGGGCCTCTTGAGGGGCGAGCAGTACTTC.

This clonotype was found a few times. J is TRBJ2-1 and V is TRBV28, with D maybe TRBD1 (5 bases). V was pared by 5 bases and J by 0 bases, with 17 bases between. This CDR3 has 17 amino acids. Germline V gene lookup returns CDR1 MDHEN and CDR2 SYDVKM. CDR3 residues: CASSQDNQRLSYNEQFF. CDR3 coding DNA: TGTGCCAGCAGTCAGGACAACCAACGACTCTCCTACAATGAGCAGTTCTTC.

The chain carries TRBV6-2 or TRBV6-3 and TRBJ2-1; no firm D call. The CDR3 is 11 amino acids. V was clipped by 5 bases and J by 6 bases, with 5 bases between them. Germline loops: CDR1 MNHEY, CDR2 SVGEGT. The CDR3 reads CASSHFNEQFF. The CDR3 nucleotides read TGTGCCAGCAGTCATTTCAATGAGCAGTTCTTC.

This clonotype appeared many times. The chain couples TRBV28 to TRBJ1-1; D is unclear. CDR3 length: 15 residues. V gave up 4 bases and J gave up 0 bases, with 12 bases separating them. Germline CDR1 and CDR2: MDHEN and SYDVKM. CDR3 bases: TGTGCCAGCAGTTGGGCGAACGGGGTGAACACTGAAGCTTTCTTT. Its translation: CASSWANGVNTEAFF. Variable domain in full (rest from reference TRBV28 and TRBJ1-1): DVKVTQSSRYLVKRTGEKVFLECVQDMDHENMFWYRQDPGLGLRLIYFSYDVKMKEKGDIPEGYSVSREKKERFSLILESASTNQTSMYLCASSWANGVNTEAFFGQGTRLTVV.

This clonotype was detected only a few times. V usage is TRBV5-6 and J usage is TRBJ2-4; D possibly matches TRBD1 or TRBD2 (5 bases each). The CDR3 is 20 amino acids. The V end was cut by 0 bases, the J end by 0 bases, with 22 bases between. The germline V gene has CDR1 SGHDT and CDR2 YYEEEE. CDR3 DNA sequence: TGTGCCAGCAGCTTGGGGGGGTGGCGACCTGCCCCGCTAGCCAAAAACATTCAGTACTTC. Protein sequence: CASSLGGWRPAPLAKNIQYF.

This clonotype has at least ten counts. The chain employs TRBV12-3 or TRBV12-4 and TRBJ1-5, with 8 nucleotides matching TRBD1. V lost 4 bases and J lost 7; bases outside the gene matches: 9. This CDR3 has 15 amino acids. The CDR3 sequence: CASSSQGGVGQPQHF. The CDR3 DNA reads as TGTGCCAGCAGTTCACAGGGGGGGGTAGGGCAGCCCCAGCATTTT.

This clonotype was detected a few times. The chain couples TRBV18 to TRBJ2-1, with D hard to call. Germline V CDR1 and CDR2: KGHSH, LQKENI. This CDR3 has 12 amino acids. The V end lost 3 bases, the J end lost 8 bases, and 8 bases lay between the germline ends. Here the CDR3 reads CASSPLGDEQFF. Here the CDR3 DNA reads TGTGCCAGCTCACCCCTAGGCGATGAGCAGTTCTTC.

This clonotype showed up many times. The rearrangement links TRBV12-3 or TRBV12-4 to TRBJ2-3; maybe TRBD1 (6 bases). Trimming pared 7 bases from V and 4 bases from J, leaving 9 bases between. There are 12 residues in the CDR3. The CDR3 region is CASNSGADTQYF. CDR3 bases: TGTGCCAGCAATTCAGGGGCAGATACGCAGTATTTT.

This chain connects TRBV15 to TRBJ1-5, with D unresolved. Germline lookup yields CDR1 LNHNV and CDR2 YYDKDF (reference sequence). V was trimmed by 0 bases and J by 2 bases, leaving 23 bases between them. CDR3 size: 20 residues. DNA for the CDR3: TGTGCCACCAGCAGAGATCTATTTACCCCTACTATAGTGGGCAATCAGCCCCAGCATTTT. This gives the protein CATSRDLFTPTIVGNQPQHF.

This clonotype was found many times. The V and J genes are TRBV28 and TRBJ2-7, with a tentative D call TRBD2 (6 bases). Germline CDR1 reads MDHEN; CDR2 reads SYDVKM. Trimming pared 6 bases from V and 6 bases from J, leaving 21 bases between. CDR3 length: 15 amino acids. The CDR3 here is CASSLNQGGEREQYF. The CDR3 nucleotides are TGTGCCAGCAGCCTTAATCAGGGAGGTGAGCGCGAGCAGTACTTC.

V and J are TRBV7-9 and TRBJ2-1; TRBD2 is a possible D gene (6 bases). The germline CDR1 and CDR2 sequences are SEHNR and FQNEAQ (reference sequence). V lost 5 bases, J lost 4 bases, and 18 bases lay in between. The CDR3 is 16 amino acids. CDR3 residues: CASSHPPGTSYNEQFF. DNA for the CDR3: TGTGCCAGCAGCCACCCACCTGGGACTTCTTACAATGAGCAGTTCTTC.

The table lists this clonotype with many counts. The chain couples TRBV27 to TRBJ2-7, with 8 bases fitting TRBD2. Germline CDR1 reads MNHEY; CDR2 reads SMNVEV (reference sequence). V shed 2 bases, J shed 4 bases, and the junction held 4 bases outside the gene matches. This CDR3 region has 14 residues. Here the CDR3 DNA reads TGTGCCAGCAGTTTACGCACTAGCGGATACGAGCAGTACTTC. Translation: CASSLRTSGYEQYF.

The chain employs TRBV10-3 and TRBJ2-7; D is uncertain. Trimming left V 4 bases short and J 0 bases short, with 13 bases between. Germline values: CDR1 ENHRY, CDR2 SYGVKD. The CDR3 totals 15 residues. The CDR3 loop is CAISGFSSDSYEQYF. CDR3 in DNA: TGTGCCATCAGTGGGTTCAGCAGCGACTCCTACGAGCAGTACTTC.

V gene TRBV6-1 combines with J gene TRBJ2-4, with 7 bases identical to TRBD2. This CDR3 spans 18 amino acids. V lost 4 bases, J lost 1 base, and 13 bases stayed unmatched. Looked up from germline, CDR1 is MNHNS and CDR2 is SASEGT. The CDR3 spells CASSGAWAGEIAKNIQYF. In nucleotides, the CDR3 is TGTGCCAGCAGTGGCGCCTGGGCGGGAGAGATTGCCAAAAACATTCAGTACTTC.

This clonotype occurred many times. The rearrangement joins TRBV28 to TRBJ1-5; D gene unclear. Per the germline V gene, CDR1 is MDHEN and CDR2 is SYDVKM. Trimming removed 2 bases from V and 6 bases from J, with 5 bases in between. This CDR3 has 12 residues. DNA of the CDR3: TGTGCCAGCAGTTTAGACGTTCAGCCCCAGCATTTT. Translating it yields CASSLDVQPQHF.

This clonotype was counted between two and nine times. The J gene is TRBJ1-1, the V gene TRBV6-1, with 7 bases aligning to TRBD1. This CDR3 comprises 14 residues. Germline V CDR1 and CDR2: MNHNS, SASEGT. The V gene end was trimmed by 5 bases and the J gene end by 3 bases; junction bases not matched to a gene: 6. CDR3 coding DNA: TGTGCCAGCAGTTCACGGGACAGTCACACTGAAGCTTTCTTT. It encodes CASSSRDSHTEAFF.

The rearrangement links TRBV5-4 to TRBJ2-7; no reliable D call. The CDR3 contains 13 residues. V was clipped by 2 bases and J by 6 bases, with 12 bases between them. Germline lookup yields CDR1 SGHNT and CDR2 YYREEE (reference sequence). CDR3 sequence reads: CASSLPPSSEQYF. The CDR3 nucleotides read TGTGCCAGCAGCTTACCCCCCTCGTCCGAGCAGTACTTC.

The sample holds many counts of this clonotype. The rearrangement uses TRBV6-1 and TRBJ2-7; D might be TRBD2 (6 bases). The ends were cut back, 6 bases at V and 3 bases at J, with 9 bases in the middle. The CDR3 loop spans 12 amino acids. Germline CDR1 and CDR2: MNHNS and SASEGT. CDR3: CASSERVYEQYF. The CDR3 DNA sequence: TGTGCCAGCAGCGAGCGGGTCTACGAGCAGTACTTC.

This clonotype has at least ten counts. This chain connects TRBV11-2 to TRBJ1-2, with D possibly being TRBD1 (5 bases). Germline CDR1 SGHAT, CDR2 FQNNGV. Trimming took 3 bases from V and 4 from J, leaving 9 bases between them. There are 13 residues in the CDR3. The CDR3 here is CASSLEGIYGYTF. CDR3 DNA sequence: TGTGCCAGCAGCTTGGAGGGGATCTATGGCTACACCTTC.

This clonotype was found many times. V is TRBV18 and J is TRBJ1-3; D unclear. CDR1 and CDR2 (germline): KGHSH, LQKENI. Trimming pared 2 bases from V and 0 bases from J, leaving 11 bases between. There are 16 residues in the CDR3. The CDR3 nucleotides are TGTGCCAGCTCACCAAGTGACGGATACTCTGGAAACACCATATATTTT. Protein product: CASSPSDGYSGNTIYF. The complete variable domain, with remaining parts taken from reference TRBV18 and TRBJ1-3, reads NAGVMQNPRHLVRRRGQEARLRCSPMKGHSHVYWYRQLPEEGLKFMVYLQKENIIDESGMPKERFSAEFPKEGPSILRIQQVVRGDSAAYFCASSPSDGYSGNTIYFGEGSWLTVV.

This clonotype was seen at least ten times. The chain's CDR3 is CASSFFRWGLGLAEEGSYNEQFF. Here the CDR3 DNA reads TGTGCCAGCAGCTTCTTTAGATGGGGATTGGGGCTAGCGGAAGAGGGCTCCTACAATGAGCAGTTCTTC. This chain connects TRBV11-2 to TRBJ2-1, with 7 bases matching TRBD2. The germline CDR1 and CDR2 sequences are SGHAT and FQNNGV. The CDR3 totals 23 residues. V shed 3 bases, J shed 0 bases, and the junction held 26 bases outside the gene matches.

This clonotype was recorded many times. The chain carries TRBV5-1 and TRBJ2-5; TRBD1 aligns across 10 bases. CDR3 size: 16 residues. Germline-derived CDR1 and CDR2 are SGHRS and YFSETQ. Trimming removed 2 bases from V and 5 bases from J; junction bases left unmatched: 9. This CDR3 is CASSFKTGGVMETQYF. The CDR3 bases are TGCGCCAGCAGCTTTAAGACAGGGGGCGTGATGGAGACCCAGTACTTC.

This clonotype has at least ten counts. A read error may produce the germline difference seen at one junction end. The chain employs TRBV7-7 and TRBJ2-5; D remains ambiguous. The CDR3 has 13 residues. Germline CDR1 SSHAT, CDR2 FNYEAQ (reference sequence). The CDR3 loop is CASSFEYQETQYF. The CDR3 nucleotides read TGTGCTAGCAGCTTTGAGTACCAAGAGACCCAGTACTTC.

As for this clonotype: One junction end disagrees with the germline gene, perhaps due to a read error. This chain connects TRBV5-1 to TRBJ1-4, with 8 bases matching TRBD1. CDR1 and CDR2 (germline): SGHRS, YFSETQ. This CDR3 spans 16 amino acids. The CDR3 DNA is TGCGCCAACAGCACAAACCCAGGGGGCGCGAATGAAAAACTGTTTTTT. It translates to CANSTNPGGANEKLFF.